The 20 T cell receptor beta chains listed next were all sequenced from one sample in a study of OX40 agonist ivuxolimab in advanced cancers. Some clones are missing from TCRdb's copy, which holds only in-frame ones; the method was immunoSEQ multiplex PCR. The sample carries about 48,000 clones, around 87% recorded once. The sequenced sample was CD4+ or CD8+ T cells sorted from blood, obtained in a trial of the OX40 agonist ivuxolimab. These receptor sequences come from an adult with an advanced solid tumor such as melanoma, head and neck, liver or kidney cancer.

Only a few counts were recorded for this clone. The CDR3 DNA is TGTGCTAGTGGTTCGGACAGGGATTATAATTCACCCCTCCACTTT. Translating it yields CASGSDRDYNSPLHF. V is TRBV12-5 and J is TRBJ1-6, with TRBD1 identical over 8 bases. Germline CDR1 is LGHNT and CDR2 is FRNRAP. The trim removed 4 bases at V and 4 bases at J, leaving 3 bases unmatched. The CDR3 spans 15 residues.

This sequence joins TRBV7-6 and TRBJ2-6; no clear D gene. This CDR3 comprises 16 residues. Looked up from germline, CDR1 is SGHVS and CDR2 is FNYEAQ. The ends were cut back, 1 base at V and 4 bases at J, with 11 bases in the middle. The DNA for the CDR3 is TGTGCCAGCAGCTTAGGGCAGGTAACCGGGGCCAACGTCCTGACTTTC. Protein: CASSLGQVTGANVLTF.

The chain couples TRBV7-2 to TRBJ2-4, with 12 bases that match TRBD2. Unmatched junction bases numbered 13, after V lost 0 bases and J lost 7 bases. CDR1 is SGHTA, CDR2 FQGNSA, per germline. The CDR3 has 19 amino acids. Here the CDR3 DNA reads TGTGCCAGCAGCTTAGCAGGTGGGGGACTAGCGGGCCGGGACAACATTCAGTACTTC. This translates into CASSLAGGGLAGRDNIQYF. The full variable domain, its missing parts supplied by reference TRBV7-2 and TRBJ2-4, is GAGVSQSPSNKVTEKGKDVELRCDPISGHTALYWYRQSLGQGLEFLIYFQGNSAPDKSGLPSDRFSAERTGGSVSTLTIQRTQQEDSAVYLCASSLAGGGLAGRDNIQYFGAGTRLSVL.

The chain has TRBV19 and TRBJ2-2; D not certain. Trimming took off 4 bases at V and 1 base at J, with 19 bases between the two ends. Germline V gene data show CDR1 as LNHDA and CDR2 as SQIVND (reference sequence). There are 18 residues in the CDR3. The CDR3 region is CASSTIPHTDGNTGELFF. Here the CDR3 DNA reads TGTGCCAGTAGTACTATTCCCCATACGGATGGGAACACCGGGGAGCTGTTTTTT.

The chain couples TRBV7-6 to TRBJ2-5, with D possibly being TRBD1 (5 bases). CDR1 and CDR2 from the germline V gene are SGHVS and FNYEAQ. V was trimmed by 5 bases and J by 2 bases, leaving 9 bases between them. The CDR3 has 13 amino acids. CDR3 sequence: CASSPREQETQYF. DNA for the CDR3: TGTGCCAGCAGCCCCAGGGAACAAGAGACCCAGTACTTC.

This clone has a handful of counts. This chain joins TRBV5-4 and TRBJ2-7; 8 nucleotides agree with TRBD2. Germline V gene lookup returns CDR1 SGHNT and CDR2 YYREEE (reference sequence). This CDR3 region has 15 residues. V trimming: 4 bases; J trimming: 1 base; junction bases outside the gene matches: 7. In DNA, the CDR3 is TGTGCCAGCAGCCGGGAGCGGGAGACTTCCTACGAGCAGTACTTC. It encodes CASSRERETSYEQYF.

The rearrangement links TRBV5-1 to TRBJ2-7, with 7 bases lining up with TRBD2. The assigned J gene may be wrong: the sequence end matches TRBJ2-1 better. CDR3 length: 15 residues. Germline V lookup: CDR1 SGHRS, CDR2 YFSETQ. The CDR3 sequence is CASSYGLPGGNEQFF. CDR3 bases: TGCGCCAGCAGCTATGGACTTCCGGGGGGCAATGAGCAGTTCTTC.

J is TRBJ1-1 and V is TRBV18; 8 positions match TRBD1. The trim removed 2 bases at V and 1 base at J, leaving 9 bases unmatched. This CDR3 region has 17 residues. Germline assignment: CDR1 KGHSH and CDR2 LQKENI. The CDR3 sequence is CASSPRGQEKPNTEAFF. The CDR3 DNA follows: TGTGCCAGCTCACCAAGGGGACAGGAAAAGCCGAACACTGAAGCTTTCTTT.

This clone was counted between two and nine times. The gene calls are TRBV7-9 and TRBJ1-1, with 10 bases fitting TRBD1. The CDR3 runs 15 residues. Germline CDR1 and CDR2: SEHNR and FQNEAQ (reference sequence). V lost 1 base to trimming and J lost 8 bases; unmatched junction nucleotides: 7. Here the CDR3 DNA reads TGTGCCAGCAGCTTAGTCCCGGGACAGGGGTGGGAAGCTTTCTTT. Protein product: CASSLVPGQGWEAFF.

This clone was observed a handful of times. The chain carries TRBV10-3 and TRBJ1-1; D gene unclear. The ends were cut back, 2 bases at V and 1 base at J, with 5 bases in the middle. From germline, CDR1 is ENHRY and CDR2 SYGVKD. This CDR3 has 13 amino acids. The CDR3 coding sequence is TGTGCCATCAGTGAGCGACAGAACACTGAAGCTTTCTTT. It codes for CAISERQNTEAFF.

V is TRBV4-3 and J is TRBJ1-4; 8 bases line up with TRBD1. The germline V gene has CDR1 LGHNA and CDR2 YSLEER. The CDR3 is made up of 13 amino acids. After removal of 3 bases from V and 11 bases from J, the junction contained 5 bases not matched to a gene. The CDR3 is CASSQNRGLKLFF. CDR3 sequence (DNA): TGCGCCAGCAGCCAGAACAGGGGGTTGAAACTGTTTTTT.

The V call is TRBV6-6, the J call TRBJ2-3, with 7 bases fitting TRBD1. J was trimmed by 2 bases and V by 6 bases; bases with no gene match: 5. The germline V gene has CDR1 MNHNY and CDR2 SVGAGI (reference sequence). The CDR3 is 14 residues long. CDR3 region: CASSYRGDTDTQYF. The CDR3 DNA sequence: TGTGCCAGCAGCTACAGGGGCGACACAGATACGCAGTATTTT.

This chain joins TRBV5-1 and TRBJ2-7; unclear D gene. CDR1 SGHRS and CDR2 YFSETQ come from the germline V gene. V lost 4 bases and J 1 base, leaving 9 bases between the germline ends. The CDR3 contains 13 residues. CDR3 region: CASSGAKSYEQYF. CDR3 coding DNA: TGCGCCAGCAGCGGTGCCAAATCCTACGAGCAGTACTTC.

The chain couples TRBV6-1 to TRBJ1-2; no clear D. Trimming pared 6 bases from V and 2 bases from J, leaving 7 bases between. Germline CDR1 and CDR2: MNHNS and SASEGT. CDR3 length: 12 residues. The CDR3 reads CASSYSNYGYTF. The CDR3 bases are TGTGCCAGCAGCTACAGCAACTATGGCTACACCTTC.

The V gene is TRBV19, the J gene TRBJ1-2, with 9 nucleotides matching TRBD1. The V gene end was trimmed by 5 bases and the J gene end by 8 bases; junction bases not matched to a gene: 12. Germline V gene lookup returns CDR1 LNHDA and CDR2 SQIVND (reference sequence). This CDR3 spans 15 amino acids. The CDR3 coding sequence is TGTGCCAGTAGTCTCCGGGACAGGGCTCTGAGAGGCTACACCTTC. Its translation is CASSLRDRALRGYTF.

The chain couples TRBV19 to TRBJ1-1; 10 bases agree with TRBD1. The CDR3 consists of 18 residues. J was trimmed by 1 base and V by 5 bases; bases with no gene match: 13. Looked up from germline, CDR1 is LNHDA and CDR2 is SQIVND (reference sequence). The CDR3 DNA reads TGTGCCAGTAGTCCGGGACAGGGGTCCCTGTCCCCGAACACTGAAGCTTTCTTT. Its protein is CASSPGQGSLSPNTEAFF.

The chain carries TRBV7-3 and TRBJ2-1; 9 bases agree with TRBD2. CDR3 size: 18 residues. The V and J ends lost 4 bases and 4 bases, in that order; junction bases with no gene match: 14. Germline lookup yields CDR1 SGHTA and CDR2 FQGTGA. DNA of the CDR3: TGTGCCAGCAGCTCCGAAGGCGTGTCCGCGGGAGGGTACAATGAGCAGTTCTTC. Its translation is CASSSEGVSAGGYNEQFF.

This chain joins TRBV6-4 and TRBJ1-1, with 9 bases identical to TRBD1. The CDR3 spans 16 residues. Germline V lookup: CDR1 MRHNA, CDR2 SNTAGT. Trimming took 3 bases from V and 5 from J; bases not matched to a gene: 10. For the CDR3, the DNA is TGTGCCAGCAGTGAGACGTCACAGGGGGCACAGACTGAAGCTTTCTTT. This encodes CASSETSQGAQTEAFF.

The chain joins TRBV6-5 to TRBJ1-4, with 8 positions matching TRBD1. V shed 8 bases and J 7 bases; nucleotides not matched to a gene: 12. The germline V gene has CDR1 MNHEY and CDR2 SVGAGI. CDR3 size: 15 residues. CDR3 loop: CASGPAGGAFEKLFF. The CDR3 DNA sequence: TGTGCCAGCGGGCCCGCAGGGGGCGCGTTTGAAAAACTGTTTTTT.

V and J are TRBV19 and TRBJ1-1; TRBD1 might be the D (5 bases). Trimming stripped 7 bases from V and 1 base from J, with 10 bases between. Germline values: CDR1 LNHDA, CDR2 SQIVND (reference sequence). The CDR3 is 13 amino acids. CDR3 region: CASNPRANTEAFF. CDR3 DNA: TGTGCCAGTAACCCCAGGGCGAACACTGAAGCTTTCTTT. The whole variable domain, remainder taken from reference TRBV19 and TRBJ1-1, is DGGITQSPKYLFRKEGQNVTLSCEQNLNHDAMYWYRQDPGQGLRLIYYSQIVNDFQKGDIAEGYSVSREKKESFPLTVTSAQKNPTAFYLCASNPRANTEAFFGQGTRLTVV.